The rows below give T cell receptor beta chains drawn from one sample of a study of CD8+CD57+ T cells in acquired aplastic anemia. TCRdb independently ran MiXCR on the reads; one entry per CDR3 protein. Among just over 400,000 distinct CDR3 sequences, about 70% were seen once, and the ten largest hold approximately 3.8%. Sequenced: sorted CD4+, CD8+, or CD8+CD57+ T cells (not recorded which) from PBMCs. The source is a human donor in good health, serving as a control. Both conserved end residues are part of each CDR3. Fields, in order: D gene, V gene, clone size, J gene, CDR3 protein, CDR3 DNA. A D gene is named only where the DNA matches it firmly. Clone size is given for some rows only: seen once, a few or many times, or a class if the clone is expanded.

>.|TRBV20-1|many|TRBJ1-1
CSARRQNTEAFF
TGCAGTGCTAGGAGACAGAACACTGAAGCTTTCTTT
>TRBD1|TRBV19|few|TRBJ1-2
CASSMRTGNYYGYTF
TGTGCCAGTAGTATGAGGACAGGGAATTACTATGGCTACACCTTC
>.|TRBV9|.|TRBJ2-1
CASSLGGTNEQFF
TGTGCCAGCAGCTTGGGGGGTACTAATGAGCAGTTCTTC
>.|TRBV7-3|many|TRBJ2-2
CASSLGSHGELFF
TGTGCCAGCAGCCTAGGATCCCACGGGGAGCTGTTTTTT
>.|TRBV20-1|.|TRBJ2-7
CSAYSFGYTYEQYF
TGCAGTGCTTACAGTTTTGGCTACACCTACGAGCAGTACTTC
>.|TRBV5-1|.|TRBJ2-5
CASTAPQLLQTQYF
TGCGCCAGCACCGCGCCTCAGCTCCTACAGACCCAGTACTTC
>TRBD2|TRBV14|.|TRBJ2-7
CASSLLAGKREQYF
TGTGCCAGCAGCTTACTAGCGGGGAAACGCGAGCAGTACTTC
>.|TRBV12-3/TRBV12-4|once|TRBJ1-5
CASSLGLISSLYSNQPQHF
TGTGCCAGCAGTTTAGGTCTTATAAGCTCACTTTATAGCAATCAGCCCCAGCATTTT
>.|TRBV20-1|few|TRBJ1-6
CSASSVQRAEHF
TGCAGTGCTAGCTCAGTGCAGCGGGCGGAACACTTT
>.|TRBV7-2|.|TRBJ2-4
CASSPRQGASNSPLHFGNGTIQYF
.
>TRBD2|TRBV11-2|few|TRBJ2-5
CASTIAGDQETQYF
TGTGCCAGCACCATAGCGGGGGACCAAGAGACCCAGTACTTC
>.|TRBV5-1|.|TRBJ1-1
CASSSWGRAEAFF
TGCGCCAGCAGCTCTTGGGGCAGGGCTGAAGCTTTCTTT
>.|TRBV7-3|.|TRBJ1-1
CASSPNKLNTEYFF
TGTGCCAGCAGCCCCAATAAACTTAACACGGAATATTTTTTT
>.|TRBV27|.|TRBJ2-5
CASSLSGAQGEYF
TGTGCCAGCAGTTTATCCGGCGCCCAAGGAGAGTACTTC
>TRBD1|TRBV6-5|.|TRBJ1-1
CASSYSGQGAFF
TGTGCCAGCAGTTACTCTGGACAGGGAGCTTTCTTT
>TRBD1|TRBV2|many|TRBJ1-5
CASSMTGGSPTQHF
TGTGCCAGCAGTATGACAGGGGGCTCCCCGACCCAGCATTTT
>.|TRBV7-6|many|TRBJ2-4
CASSRTQGGLAKNIQYF
TGTGCCAGCAGCAGAACACAGGGGGGGCTAGCCAAAAACATTCAGTACTTC
>.|TRBV5-5|once|TRBJ1-1
CASSLSGMSSEAFF
TGTGCCAGCAGCTTGAGCGGAATGAGCAGTGAAGCTTTCTTT
>.|TRBV6-5|many|TRBJ1-1
CASSYSSRWNTEAFF
TGTGCCAGCAGTTACTCGAGTCGGTGGAACACTGAAGCTTTCTTT
>.|TRBV7-2|.|TRBJ2-3
CASSLAPVPTTYEYF
TGTGCCAGCAGCTTAGCGCCGGTTCCAACGACCTACGAGTATTTT
>TRBD1|TRBV5-1|many|TRBJ1-1
CASSPGQGPTEAFF
TGCGCCAGCAGCCCAGGACAGGGCCCGACTGAAGCTTTCTTT
>.|TRBV5-6|.|TRBJ2-7
CASSSPQYEQYF
TGTGCCAGCAGCTCCCCACAGTACGAGCAGTACTTC
>.|TRBV7-9|.|TRBJ2-7
CACSRGGRDTEAFF
TGTGCCTGCTCACGTGGTGGTAGGGACACTGAAGCGTTCTTC
>.|TRBV6-4|many|TRBJ1-5
CASRPNRENQPQHF
TGTGCCAGCAGGCCGAACAGGGAGAATCAGCCCCAGCATTTT
>TRBD2|TRBV11-2|.|TRBJ2-7
CASSLELAAYEQYF
TGTGCCAGCAGCTTAGAACTAGCGGCGTACGAGCAGTACTTC
>TRBD2|TRBV5-5|.|TRBJ2-2
CASSREGCITGELFF
TGTGCCAGCAGCCGGGAGGGCTGTATCACCGGGGAGCTGTTTTTT
>.|TRBV5-4|.|TRBJ1-6
CAGRSRERINSPLHF
TGTGCCGGTCGCAGCAGGGAGAGAATCAATTCACCCCTCCACTTT
>TRBD1|TRBV29-1|medium-sized|TRBJ2-5
CSVDQDRGRRSETQYF
TGCAGCGTTGATCAGGACAGGGGGCGTAGGTCGGAGACCCAGTACTTC
>.|TRBV6-1|many|TRBJ2-7
CASAHTYEQYF
TGTGCCAGCGCCCACACCTACGAGCAGTACTTC
>TRBD1|TRBV10-1|.|TRBJ2-1
CASSRDRANEQLF
TGCGCCAGCAGTAGGGACAGGGCCAATGAGCAGCTCTTC
>TRBD2|TRBV7-2|.|TRBJ2-3
CASSFGYSGGAYNTQYF
TGTGCCAGCAGTTTCGGCTACAGCGGGGGGGCCTACAATACGCAGTATTTT
>.|TRBV20-1|.|TRBJ2-1
CSASGGELLEQFF
TGCAGTGCTAGCGGGGGAGAACTCCTTGAGCAGTTCTTC
>.|TRBV7-2|.|TRBJ1-1
CASSPRSGMDTEAFF
TGTGCCAGCAGCCCCCGCAGTGGGATGGACACTGAAGCTTTCTTT
>TRBD1|TRBV6-5|many|TRBJ1-6
CASNRQGKNSPLHF
TGTGCCAGCAATCGACAGGGTAAAAATTCACCCCTCCACTTT
>.|TRBV12-3/TRBV12-4|.|TRBJ2-2
CASSGGPNTGELFF
TGTGCCAGCAGCGGTGGACCGAACACCGGGGAGCTGTTTTTT
>.|TRBV29-1|.|TRBJ2-7
CSVQGIIYEAYF
TGCAGCGTACAGGGAATCATCTACGAGGCGTACTTC
>.|TRBV7-2|.|TRBJ2-7
CASTLGHEEYF
TGTGCCAGCACGCTAGGACACGAGGAGTACTTC
>.|TRBV13|.|TRBJ2-1
CASSDGGWNNEQFF
TGTGCCAGCAGTGATGGGGGCTGGAACAATGAGCAGTTCTTC
>.|TRBV9|.|TRBJ1-4
CASSVTTGGEKLFF
TGTGCCAGCAGCGTAACCACGGGGGGTGAAAAACTGTTTTTT
>TRBD1|TRBV7-7|.|TRBJ2-7
CASSPDRGLTGDLQYF
TGTGCCAGCAGTCCAGACAGGGGGCTCACCGGGGACCTGCAGTACTTC
>TRBD1|TRBV7-2|.|TRBJ1-2
CASGSGGYGYTF
TGTGCCAGCGGCTCAGGGGGCTACGGCTACACCTTC
>.|TRBV19|many|TRBJ1-4
CASSIPYFNEKLFF
TGTGCCAGTAGTATACCCTACTTCAATGAAAAACTGTTTTTT
>.|TRBV5-4|.|TRBJ1-3
CASSLAGFSGNTIYF
TGTGCCAGCAGCTTGGCAGGGTTCTCTGGAAACACCATATATTTT
>.|TRBV7-3|once|TRBJ1-5
CASSFGLNPYNQHF
TGTGCCAGCAGCTTCGGGTTAAACCCCTACAATCAGCATTTT
>.|TRBV20-1|.|TRBJ2-7
CSARDLPAAKQYF
TGCAGTGCTAGAGATCTGCCAGCCGCCAAGCAGTACTTC
>.|TRBV19|.|TRBJ1-4
CASSIDRHSNEELFF
TGTGCCAGTAGTATCGACAGGCACAGTAATGAAGAACTGTTTTTT